These 28 T cell receptor beta chains were all obtained from the same sample, sequenced in a study of PD-1 blockade in classical Hodgkin lymphoma. The protocol was immunoSEQ multiplex PCR, while the TCRdb copy is restricted to in-frame clones and leaves out a portion. The repertoire holds about 32,000 clones, with 81% as singletons. Specified time point: cycle 4 day 1 (C4D1), after 6 weeks of nivolumab. All the patients suffered relapse after autologous stem cell transplantation, and brentuximab vedotin exposure differed. Sequenced material: peripheral blood mononuclear cells (PBMCs), taken before the fourth cycle of nivolumab. The origin of the receptors is a human donor with classical Hodgkin lymphoma.

This clone was counted once. This rearrangement joins TRBV7-2 to TRBJ2-7; D is unresolved. The CDR3 has 14 amino acids. V was clipped by 1 base and J by 4 bases, with 11 bases between them. Germline-derived CDR1 and CDR2 are SGHTA and FQGNSA. The CDR3 region is CASSLDGSVYEQYF. As DNA, the CDR3 is TGTGCCAGCAGCTTAGATGGCAGTGTTTACGAGCAGTACTTC.

Here the CDR3 DNA reads TGCGCCAGCAGCCAAGGGGGCGGGGCGGTCTCCTACGAGCAGTACTTC. Translated: CASSQGGGAVSYEQYF. The chain recombines TRBV4-1 with TRBJ2-7; TRBD2 might be the D (6 bases). Germline V gene lookup returns CDR1 MGHRA and CDR2 YSYEKL. This CDR3 spans 16 amino acids. The germline V and J ends were trimmed by 1 base and 0 bases, with 13 bases remaining between them.

The chain combines TRBV28 with TRBJ1-2; perhaps TRBD1 as D (5 bases). The V end lost 5 bases, the J end lost 8 bases, and 12 bases lay between the germline ends. CDR1 and CDR2 from the germline V gene are MDHEN and SYDVKM. CDR3 size: 12 residues. The CDR3 region has the DNA TGTGCCAGCAGTGGCCAGGGACGCGGCTACACCTTC. This translates into CASSGQGRGYTF.

Here the CDR3 reads CAILGTGDTQYF. The CDR3 DNA reads TGTGCCATCCTAGGGACAGGAGATACGCAGTATTTT. This rearrangement joins TRBV10-3 to TRBJ2-3; 8 nucleotides line up with TRBD1. J was trimmed by 5 bases and V by 8 bases; bases with no gene match: 3. Looked up from germline, CDR1 is ENHRY and CDR2 is SYGVKD. The CDR3 spans 12 residues.

This clone appeared once. The V and J genes are TRBV7-2 and TRBJ2-1, with D possibly being TRBD2 (6 bases). This CDR3 has 15 residues. Germline V gene data show CDR1 as SGHTA and CDR2 as FQGNSA. V was trimmed by 5 bases and J by 4 bases, leaving 15 bases between them. CDR3 nucleotides: TGTGCCAGCAGCCCTCGGGCTAGCGCTTACAATGAGCAGTTCTTC. The encoded protein is CASSPRASAYNEQFF.

V gene TRBV5-4 combines with J gene TRBJ2-3; the match to TRBD2 covers 13 bases. Germline V gene sequence: CDR1 SGHNT, CDR2 YYREEE (reference sequence). The CDR3 sequence is 15 residues long. J was trimmed by 5 bases and V by 4 bases; bases with no gene match: 4. The CDR3 here is CASSPLAGGVDTQYF. In DNA, the CDR3 is TGTGCCAGCAGCCCACTAGCGGGGGGGGTAGATACGCAGTATTTT.

The CDR3 DNA reads as TGTGCCAGCAGACCGACAGGATTGCATGAGCAGTTCTTC. Translated, it gives CASRPTGLHEQFF. This rearrangement joins TRBV6-1 to TRBJ2-1, with a weak D call TRBD1 (6 bases). V gave up 6 bases and J gave up 8 bases, with 14 bases separating them. The CDR3 runs 13 residues. Germline V gives CDR1 MNHNS, CDR2 SASEGT.

This clone was detected only once. The V call is TRBV7-2, the J call TRBJ1-2; the D gene is possibly TRBD1 (5 bases). The CDR3 has 15 residues. Germline assignment: CDR1 SGHTA and CDR2 FQGNSA. V lost 1 base, J lost 4 bases, and 13 bases lay in between. DNA for the CDR3: TGTGCCAGCAGCTTAGGAGGGGCCGACATCTATGGCTACACCTTC. Its translation: CASSLGGADIYGYTF. Supplemented by reference TRBV7-2 and TRBJ1-2, the full variable domain reads GAGVSQSPSNKVTEKGKDVELRCDPISGHTALYWYRQSLGQGLEFLIYFQGNSAPDKSGLPSDRFSAERTGGSVSTLTIQRTQQEDSAVYLCASSLGGADIYGYTFGSGTRLTVV.

The chain joins TRBV18 to TRBJ2-1, with a tentative D call TRBD2 (7 bases). V was cut by 2 bases and J by 5 bases, with 13 bases left in between. The CDR3 has 15 residues. CDR1 is KGHSH and CDR2 is LQKENI in the germline V gene. CDR3 sequence reads: CASSPEGGVHNEQFF. Written as DNA, the CDR3 is TGTGCCAGCTCACCAGAGGGGGGGGTACACAATGAGCAGTTCTTC.

The chain's CDR3 is CASSEQGPTSPLHF. DNA for the CDR3: TGTGCCAGCAGTGAACAGGGCCCCACGTCGCCCCTCCACTTT. The rearrangement uses TRBV6-1 and TRBJ1-6, with D possibly being TRBD1 (5 bases). The CDR3 contains 14 residues. CDR1 MNHNS and CDR2 SASEGT come from the germline V gene. Trimming pared 2 bases from V and 13 bases from J, leaving 15 bases between.

The gene calls are TRBV7-3 and TRBJ1-1; D is unclear. The CDR3 contains 12 residues. Germline-derived CDR1 and CDR2 are SGHTA and FQGTGA. V was cut by 3 bases and J by 5 bases, with 7 bases left in between. CDR3: CASSFSGTEAFF. The CDR3 DNA follows: TGTGCCAGCAGCTTTTCGGGTACTGAAGCTTTCTTT.

V usage is TRBV7-6 and J usage is TRBJ2-1; D call uncertain. The CDR3 consists of 16 residues. From germline, CDR1 is SGHVS and CDR2 FNYEAQ. Trimming pared 1 base from V and 0 bases from J, leaving 10 bases between. CDR3 DNA: TGTGCCAGCAGCTTAGGGGTGGTGAGCTCCTACAATGAGCAGTTCTTC. Residues: CASSLGVVSSYNEQFF.

The chain recombines TRBV9 with TRBJ2-3; 8 bases agree with TRBD2. Germline assignment: CDR1 SGDLS and CDR2 YYNGEE. The V segment lost 0 bases and the J segment 0 bases; nucleotides outside the gene matches: 3. CDR3 length: 16 residues. The CDR3: CASSVGTGGSTDTQYF. The DNA for the CDR3 is TGTGCCAGCAGCGTAGGTACGGGGGGGAGCACAGATACGCAGTATTTT.

Here the CDR3 DNA reads TGTGCCAGCTCACCGTTGGAGAATGAGCAGTTCTTC. Translating it yields CASSPLENEQFF. The chain joins TRBV18 to TRBJ2-1; D unclear. V dropped 3 bases and J dropped 7 bases, with 7 bases sitting between them. CDR3 size: 12 residues. Germline V gene sequence: CDR1 KGHSH, CDR2 LQKENI.

This clone has more than one count but fewer than ten. In DNA, the CDR3 is TGTGCCAGCAGTACCTTAGACAGGGCAAACACTGAAGCTTTCTTT. This codes for CASSTLDRANTEAFF. The genes are TRBV6-6 and TRBJ1-1; 7 positions agree with TRBD1. Germline trimming cut 5 bases from V and 2 bases from J; bases unmatched to any gene: 8. There are 15 residues in the CDR3. CDR1 and CDR2 (germline): MNHNY, SVGAGI (reference sequence).

CDR3: CAISGTANEKLFF. The DNA of the CDR3 is TGTGCCATCAGCGGGACAGCTAATGAAAAACTGTTTTTT. The V gene is TRBV10-3, the J gene TRBJ1-4; 7 nucleotides match TRBD1. The CDR3 covers 13 residues. Germline loops: CDR1 ENHRY, CDR2 SYGVKD. J was trimmed by 3 bases and V by 6 bases; bases with no gene match: 1.

V gene TRBV9 combines with J gene TRBJ1-1; TRBD1 matches at 9 bases. The CDR3 sequence is 15 residues long. J gave up 1 base and V 0 bases, and 1 base lay outside the gene matches. Germline V gene data show CDR1 as SGDLS and CDR2 as YYNGEE. DNA of the CDR3: TGTGCCAGCAGCGTAGTGGGACAGGGGAACACTGAAGCTTTCTTT. Encoded protein: CASSVVGQGNTEAFF.

This clone showed up just a few times. V usage is TRBV9 and J usage is TRBJ2-5, with D perhaps given as TRBD1 or TRBD2 (5 bases each). CDR3 length: 14 residues. Germline CDR1 reads SGDLS; CDR2 reads YYNGEE. Trimming cost V 4 bases and J 1 base, with 11 bases left between them. The CDR3 region has the DNA TGTGCCAGCAGCCCCCATGGGGGCCAAGAGACCCAGTACTTC. This codes for CASSPHGGQETQYF.

The DNA for the CDR3 is TGTGCCAGTAGTATAGGGCAGGGACTGCGGGGAACGTGGCCCAAAAACATTCAGTACTTC. Its protein is CASSIGQGLRGTWPKNIQYF. The chain is built from TRBV19 and TRBJ2-4; a possible D gene is TRBD2 (6 bases). CDR1 and CDR2 from the germline V gene are LNHDA and SQIVND (reference sequence). This CDR3 has 20 residues. The V end lost 1 base, the J end lost 2 bases, and 24 bases lay between the germline ends.

This chain uses TRBV29-1 with TRBJ1-1; weak D call: TRBD1 (6 bases). CDR3 size: 14 residues. In germline, CDR1 is SQVTM, CDR2 ANQGSEA. Trimming removed 5 bases from V and 4 bases from J, with 17 bases in between. CDR3 loop: CSVPPPTGGTEAFF. CDR3 nucleotides: TGCAGCGTTCCTCCACCGACAGGAGGCACTGAAGCTTTCTTT.

The J gene is TRBJ1-2, the V gene TRBV6-1; 7 bases map to TRBD1. The length of the CDR3 is 15 residues. V was clipped by 7 bases and J by 7 bases; unmatched bases: 15. Germline V gene lookup returns CDR1 MNHNS and CDR2 SASEGT. CDR3 protein: CASKKEGAKGGGYTF. The CDR3 nucleotides read TGTGCCAGCAAAAAGGAGGGGGCGAAAGGCGGTGGCTACACCTTC.

The CDR3 protein is CASSRGRATTSGSNTGELFF. Written as DNA, the CDR3 is TGTGCCAGCTCTCGAGGAAGGGCCACTACTAGCGGGAGCAACACCGGGGAGCTGTTTTTT. The chain couples TRBV18 to TRBJ2-2, with 11 bases aligning to TRBD2. The CDR3 consists of 20 residues. Germline V gives CDR1 KGHSH, CDR2 LQKENI. V lost 6 bases to trimming and J lost 2 bases; unmatched junction nucleotides: 17. Supplemented by reference TRBV18 and TRBJ2-2, the full variable domain reads NAGVMQNPRHLVRRRGQEARLRCSPMKGHSHVYWYRQLPEEGLKFMVYLQKENIIDESGMPKERFSAEFPKEGPSILRIQQVVRGDSAAYFCASSRGRATTSGSNTGELFFGEGSRLTVL.

V usage is TRBV5-1 and J usage is TRBJ1-1; 10 nucleotides agree with TRBD1. Looked up from germline, CDR1 is SGHRS and CDR2 is YFSETQ. V lost 6 bases, J lost 0 bases, and 11 bases stayed unmatched. This CDR3 has 17 residues. This chain's CDR3 is CASTLTGTGAMNTEAFF. For the CDR3, the DNA is TGCGCCAGCACCCTAACCGGGACAGGGGCCATGAACACTGAAGCTTTCTTT.

J is TRBJ1-5 and V is TRBV4-2, with 9 bases lining up with TRBD1. The length of the CDR3 is 16 residues. Germline loops: CDR1 LGHNA, CDR2 YNFKEQ. J lost 4 bases, V lost 5 bases, and 9 bases had no gene match. CDR3 DNA sequence: TGTGCCAGCAGCTACAGGTTGACAGGGGGGAATCAGCCCCAGCATTTT. Its translation is CASSYRLTGGNQPQHF.

V and J are TRBV7-9 and TRBJ2-3, with 12 positions matching TRBD2. This CDR3 comprises 17 residues. The J segment lost 2 bases and the V segment lost 1 base, leaving 4 bases of the junction unmatched. Looked up from germline, CDR1 is SEHNR and CDR2 is FQNEAQ (reference sequence). The CDR3 DNA follows: TGTGCCAGCAGCTTAGGGCTAGCGGGGGGGTACACAGATACGCAGTATTTT. Translation gives CASSLGLAGGYTDTQYF.

This clone turned up a few times. This rearrangement joins TRBV18 to TRBJ1-2; unclear D gene. This CDR3 has 16 amino acids. With 0 bases removed from V and 2 bases from J, the gap between germline ends came to 13 bases. CDR1 and CDR2 from the germline V gene are KGHSH and LQKENI. The CDR3 region is CASSPPLQIQNYGYTF. The CDR3 DNA reads TGTGCCAGCTCACCACCGCTGCAGATACAGAACTATGGCTACACCTTC.

This sequence joins TRBV19 and TRBJ1-6, with unresolved D. The CDR3 consists of 15 residues. CDR1 is LNHDA and CDR2 is SQIVND in the germline V gene (reference sequence). V was clipped by 8 bases and J by 0 bases, with 11 bases between them. The CDR3 sequence is CASRTASSYNSPLHF. The CDR3 coding sequence is TGTGCCAGTCGGACCGCGAGCTCCTATAATTCACCCCTCCACTTT.

This clone has just a few counts. The gene calls are TRBV27 and TRBJ1-2; 7 nucleotides match TRBD1. Unmatched junction bases numbered 10, after V lost 6 bases and J lost 6 bases. The germline V gene encodes CDR1 MNHEY and CDR2 SMNVEV (reference sequence). The CDR3 has 14 amino acids. The CDR3 region is CASRKIDRVDGYTF. The CDR3, as DNA: TGTGCCAGCAGGAAAATCGACAGGGTTGATGGCTACACCTTC.